This passage covers 24 T cell receptor beta chains from one sample sequenced in a study of cytomegalovirus exposure and HLA in healthy donors. PCR was performed using 60 Vbeta and 13 Jbeta primers. Libraries were prepared by immunoSEQ multiplex PCR; TCRdb keeps only in-frame clonotypes and omits some of them. Altogether roughly 88,000 clones are present, more than 75% being singletons, with the ten largest covering approximately 5.3%. The sample taken for sequencing was PBMCs. The source is a man aged 25 to 40 in good health and CMV-seropositive.

This chain uses TRBV5-6 with TRBJ2-1; 9 positions match TRBD1. V dropped 7 bases and J dropped 0; count of bases not matched to a gene: 2. Germline values: CDR1 SGHDT, CDR2 YYEEEE. The CDR3 is 14 residues long. The CDR3 DNA reads as TGTGCCAGCGGACAGGGGAGCTCCTACAATGAGCAGTTCTTC. It encodes CASGQGSSYNEQFF.

The chain uses TRBV15 and TRBJ2-5, with 7 bases that match TRBD1. Germline CDR1 reads LNHNV; CDR2 reads YYDKDF (reference sequence). V trimming: 1 base; J trimming: 3 bases; junction bases outside the gene matches: 8. This CDR3 has 16 residues. The CDR3 DNA reads TGTGCCACCAGCAGAGGTCACCTTCAGGGGGAAGAGACCCAGTACTTC. This codes for CATSRGHLQGEETQYF.

There are a few counts of this clone. V usage is TRBV9 and J usage is TRBJ2-3, with D maybe TRBD1 (6 bases). Deletions cut 0 bases from V and 2 bases from J, with 10 bases between. CDR1 and CDR2 (germline): SGDLS, YYNGEE. The CDR3 is made up of 15 amino acids. This CDR3 is CASSVGQDFTDTQYF. In DNA, the CDR3 is TGTGCCAGCAGCGTAGGACAGGATTTCACAGATACGCAGTATTTT. The variable domain in full, with the rest retrieved from reference TRBV9 and TRBJ2-3, is DSGVTQTPKHLITATGQRVTLRCSPRSGDLSVYWYQQSLDQGLQFLIQYYNGEERAKGNILERFSAQQFPDLHSELNLSSLELGDSALYFCASSVGQDFTDTQYFGPGTRLTVL.

The chain carries TRBV5-6 and TRBJ2-5; weak D call: TRBD1 (5 bases). The CDR3 loop spans 14 amino acids. Germline V gives CDR1 SGHDT, CDR2 YYEEEE. The V and J ends lost 3 bases and 5 bases respectively, with 14 bases between them. CDR3 region: CASSSLLGPETQYF. The CDR3, as DNA: TGTGCCAGCAGCTCCCTTTTGGGGCCGGAGACCCAGTACTTC.

The rearrangement links TRBV6-1 to TRBJ2-5, with 7 bases fitting TRBD1. The trim removed 8 bases at V and 3 bases at J, leaving 12 bases unmatched. Germline CDR1 reads MNHNS; CDR2 reads SASEGT. CDR3 length: 15 amino acids. The CDR3 DNA follows: TGTGCCAGCTTTTCTCCGGGACAGAGGGAAGAGACCCAGTACTTC. As protein: CASFSPGQREETQYF.

The chain links TRBV11-3 to TRBJ2-5; 9 bases map to TRBD1. Germline CDR1 reads SGHNT; CDR2 reads YENEEA. There are 16 residues in the CDR3. V dropped 5 bases and J dropped 5; count of bases not matched to a gene: 12. The CDR3 sequence: CASSPNVETGGETQYF. CDR3 DNA: TGTGCCAGCAGCCCCAACGTCGAAACAGGGGGCGAGACCCAGTACTTC.

V is TRBV4-3 and J is TRBJ2-3; D is uncertain. Germline lookup yields CDR1 LGHNA and CDR2 YSLEER. V was shortened by 1 base and J by 4 bases, with 6 bases between the two germline ends. There are 13 residues in the CDR3. CDR3 DNA: TGCGCCAGCAGCCAAGCTCGTCCAGATACGCAGTATTTT. It yields the protein CASSQARPDTQYF.

V and J are TRBV25-1 and TRBJ1-1, with 9 bases fitting TRBD1. CDR1 and CDR2 (germline): MGHDK, SYGVNS. The junction had 8 bases not matched to a gene; V was cut back by 3 bases and J by 6 bases. CDR3 size: 15 residues. In DNA form, the CDR3 reads TGTGCCAGCAGTGACTTCGGACAGGGGAGCGCTGAAGCTTTCTTT. This encodes CASSDFGQGSAEAFF.

V and J are TRBV7-9 and TRBJ1-3; D is undetermined. The V gene lost 10 bases and the J gene lost 0 bases, with 7 bases spanning the gap. Germline loops: CDR1 SEHNR, CDR2 FQNEAQ (reference sequence). The CDR3 sequence is 12 residues long. The chain's CDR3 is CAIYRSGNTIYF. DNA for the CDR3: TGTGCCATTTATCGCTCTGGAAACACCATATATTTT. The variable domain in full, completed from reference TRBV7-9 and TRBJ1-3, reads DTGVSQNPRHKITKRGQNVTFRCDPISEHNRLYWYRQTLGQGPEFLTYFQNEAQLEKSRLLSDRFSAERPKGSFSTLEIQRTEQGDSAMYLCAIYRSGNTIYFGEGSWLTVV.

Only a few counts were recorded for this clone. The V and J genes are TRBV11-2 and TRBJ2-5; D is unresolved. The V end lost 1 base, the J end lost 5 bases, and 8 bases lay between the germline ends. The CDR3 is 13 residues long. Germline CDR1 is SGHAT and CDR2 is FQNNGV. The CDR3 sequence: CASSLGSRETQYF. The CDR3 region has the DNA TGTGCCAGCAGCTTAGGGTCCAGGGAGACCCAGTACTTC. The entire variable domain, with the rest obtained from reference TRBV11-2 and TRBJ2-5, is as follows: EAGVAQSPRYKIIEKRQSVAFWCNPISGHATLYWYQQILGQGPKLLIQFQNNGVVDDSQLPKDRFSAERLKGVDSTLKIQPAKLEDSAVYLCASSLGSRETQYFGPGTRLLVL.

This chain joins TRBV6-6 and TRBJ1-5, with D possibly TRBD1 on 5 matching bases. CDR1 and CDR2 (germline): MNHNY, SVGAGI (reference sequence). This CDR3 spans 15 amino acids. The V gene lost 5 bases and the J gene lost 5 bases, with 16 bases spanning the gap. The CDR3 loop reads CASSPSSTVYQPQHF. CDR3 DNA: TGTGCCAGCAGTCCGAGTTCGACAGTCTATCAGCCCCAGCATTTT.

This rearrangement joins TRBV7-8 to TRBJ1-1, with a tentative D call TRBD1 (6 bases). Per germline, CDR1 SGHVS and CDR2 FQNEAQ. Trimming left V 5 bases short and J 8 bases short, with 18 bases between. CDR3 size: 14 residues. CDR3 region: CASSRSTGQDEAFF. DNA of the CDR3: TGTGCCAGCAGCCGTAGTACAGGGCAGGACGAAGCTTTCTTT.

The chain employs TRBV30 and TRBJ2-5; D is undetermined. The CDR3 is 11 residues long. In germline, CDR1 is GTSNPN, CDR2 SVGIG (reference sequence). Trimming shortened V by 3 bases and J by 5 bases, and 7 bases separated the two germline ends. CDR3 in amino acids: CAWSARETQYF. Written as DNA, the CDR3 is TGTGCCTGGAGCGCCCGGGAGACCCAGTACTTC.

The V and J genes are TRBV7-9 and TRBJ1-2, with TRBD1 matching over 10 bases. V trimming: 5 bases; J trimming: 4 bases; junction bases outside the gene matches: 4. The CDR3 loop spans 14 amino acids. CDR1 is SEHNR, CDR2 FQNEAQ, per germline (reference sequence). The CDR3 sequence is CASSRQGAGYGYTF. Written as DNA, the CDR3 is TGTGCCAGCAGCCGACAGGGGGCGGGCTATGGCTACACCTTC.

The chain has TRBV7-2 and TRBJ1-2; 7 bases agree with TRBD1. The CDR3 is made up of 15 amino acids. The V gene end was trimmed by 2 bases and the J gene end by 4 bases; junction bases not matched to a gene: 7. Germline V CDR1 and CDR2: SGHTA, FQGNSA. The CDR3, as DNA: TGTGCCAGCAGCTTAAGGACAGGCGCTAGCTATGGCTACACCTTC. Its translation: CASSLRTGASYGYTF.

This chain joins TRBV13 and TRBJ2-1; D is perhaps TRBD2 (5 bases). CDR3 length: 16 residues. CDR1 and CDR2 from the germline V gene are PRHDT and FYEKMQ (reference sequence). Trimming cost V 6 bases and J 0 bases, with 15 bases left between them. CDR3 DNA sequence: TGTGCCAGCAGGCCTCCGGACTGGAGCTCCTACAATGAGCAGTTCTTC. Translating it yields CASRPPDWSSYNEQFF.

This chain links TRBV19 with TRBJ1-1; D is uncertain. The CDR3 is made up of 14 amino acids. Trimming left V 4 bases short and J 2 bases short, with 11 bases between. Germline V gene sequence: CDR1 LNHDA, CDR2 SQIVND (reference sequence). The CDR3 nucleotides read TGTGCCAGTAGTAGTCGGCGGAAAAACACTGAAGCTTTCTTT. Amino acids: CASSSRRKNTEAFF.

This sequence joins TRBV29-1 and TRBJ2-3; a weak D match, TRBD2 (5 bases). Germline CDR1 is SQVTM and CDR2 is ANQGSEA. Trimming cost V 7 bases and J 0 bases, with 14 bases left between them. This CDR3 contains 14 residues. CDR3 nucleotides: TGCAGCGCCCGAACGGGATCTAGCACAGATACGCAGTATTTT. It codes for CSARTGSSTDTQYF.

This chain links TRBV4-2 with TRBJ2-7, with 8 bases aligning to TRBD2. CDR1 is LGHNA and CDR2 is YNFKEQ in the germline V gene. The CDR3 has 15 amino acids. The J segment lost 2 bases and the V segment lost 4 bases, leaving 7 bases of the junction unmatched. The CDR3 nucleotides read TGTGCCAGCAGCCCGCTCCGGGAGGGGCCCTACGAGCAGTACTTC. It is translated as CASSPLREGPYEQYF.

The J gene is TRBJ1-4, the V gene TRBV9; D unclear. The CDR3 runs 14 residues. V was cut by 7 bases and J by 3 bases, with 13 bases left in between. Germline loops: CDR1 SGDLS, CDR2 YYNGEE. CDR3 region: CASASGSSNEKLFF. Written as DNA, the CDR3 is TGTGCCAGCGCCTCGGGGTCTTCTAATGAAAAACTGTTTTTT.

This chain uses TRBV19 with TRBJ2-6, with D possibly matching TRBD2 (5 bases). V was cut by 4 bases and J by 0 bases, with 13 bases left in between. The CDR3 contains 17 residues. Germline V CDR1 and CDR2: LNHDA, SQIVND (reference sequence). CDR3 sequence: CASSTRTGSSGANVLTF. As DNA, the CDR3 is TGTGCCAGTAGTACCCGGACGGGAAGCTCTGGGGCCAACGTCCTGACTTTC.

V usage is TRBV9 and J usage is TRBJ2-2; D perhaps matches TRBD1 (5 bases). From germline, CDR1 is SGDLS and CDR2 YYNGEE. This CDR3 comprises 15 residues. V was cut by 6 bases and J by 4 bases, with 16 bases left in between. CDR3 residues: CASTDSGSSTGELFF. CDR3 DNA sequence: TGTGCCAGCACCGACTCAGGGTCCAGCACCGGGGAGCTGTTTTTT.

The chain employs TRBV15 and TRBJ1-2, with TRBD1 matching 7 bases. CDR3 size: 16 residues. With V trimmed by 3 bases and J by 1 base, 8 bases remained unmatched. Germline V gene sequence: CDR1 LNHNV, CDR2 YYDKDF (reference sequence). The CDR3 region is CATSRSGTEINYGYTF. The CDR3 DNA reads as TGTGCCACCAGCAGGTCTGGGACAGAGATTAACTATGGCTACACCTTC.

This clone has more than one count but fewer than ten. The chain is built from TRBV11-1 and TRBJ2-7, with TRBD1 as a possible D gene (6 bases). Between the trimmed V and J ends, which lost 3 bases and 6 bases, there was a span of 15 bases. Germline lookup yields CDR1 SGHAT and CDR2 FQDESV (reference sequence). The CDR3 is made up of 14 amino acids. CDR3 loop: CASSFQTGYGEQYF. The CDR3 DNA is TGTGCCAGCAGCTTTCAAACAGGGTACGGCGAGCAGTACTTC.